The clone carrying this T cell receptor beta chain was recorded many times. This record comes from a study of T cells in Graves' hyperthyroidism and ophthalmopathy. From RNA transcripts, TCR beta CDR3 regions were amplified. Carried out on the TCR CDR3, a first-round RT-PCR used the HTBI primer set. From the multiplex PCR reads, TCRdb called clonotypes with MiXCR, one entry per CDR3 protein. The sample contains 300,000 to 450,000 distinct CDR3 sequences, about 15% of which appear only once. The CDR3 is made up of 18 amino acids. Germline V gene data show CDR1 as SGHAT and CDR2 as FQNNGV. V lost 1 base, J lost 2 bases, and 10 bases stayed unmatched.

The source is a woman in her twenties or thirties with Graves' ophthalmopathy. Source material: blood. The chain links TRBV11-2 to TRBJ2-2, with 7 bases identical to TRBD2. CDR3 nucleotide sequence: TGTGCCAGCAGCTTAGTGGGTTTGACAGCGGGAAACACCGGGGAGCTGTTTTTT. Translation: CASSLVGLTAGNTGELFF.